Below are 21 T cell receptor beta chains sequenced from a single sample in a study of identical twins. TCRdb independently ran MiXCR on the 5' RACE reads; one entry per CDR3 protein. The sample includes 700,000 or so distinct CDR3 sequences, approximately 21% of them seen just once. These same records also appear under a second study, on T cells expressing NK-cell markers.

The specimen sequenced was PBMCs. These TCRs come from a woman in her late teens or twenties in good health.

This clonotype was detected a few times. The J gene is TRBJ2-1, the V gene TRBV4-1; 8 bases line up with TRBD2. This CDR3 is 13 amino acids long. Germline CDR1 MGHRA, CDR2 YSYEKL. V shed 5 bases and J 9 bases; nucleotides not matched to a gene: 6. CDR3 DNA sequence: TGCGCCAGCAGCAGTCGGGAGGGGGTTGAGCAGTTCTTC. Its translation: CASSSREGVEQFF.

This clonotype was seen only a few times. V and J are TRBV6-5 and TRBJ2-3; D not resolved. V was cut by 0 bases and J by 2 bases, with 9 bases left in between. The CDR3 is 15 amino acids. Looked up from germline, CDR1 is MNHEY and CDR2 is SVGAGI. The CDR3 is CASSYSGLPTDTQYF. The CDR3 nucleotides are TGTGCCAGCAGTTACTCGGGGTTACCCACAGATACGCAGTATTTT.

Ten or more counts support this clonotype. The rearrangement links TRBV7-2 to TRBJ2-3, with unresolved D. The germline gives CDR1 SGHTA, CDR2 FQGNSA. Trimming removed 3 bases from V and 0 bases from J, with 4 bases in between. The CDR3 totals 13 residues. CDR3 loop: CASSFLSTDTQYF. In DNA, the CDR3 is TGTGCCAGCAGCTTCCTTAGCACAGATACGCAGTATTTT.

V and J are TRBV20-1 and TRBJ2-1, with D perhaps given as TRBD1 or TRBD2 (5 bases each). This CDR3 is 14 amino acids long. V lost 6 bases to trimming and J lost 5 bases, with 17 bases between them. CDR1 is DFQATT, CDR2 SNEGSKA, per germline (reference sequence). The DNA of the CDR3 is TGCAGTGCCCGGTCGCACCGGGGCAACAATGAGCAGTTCTTC. Its protein is CSARSHRGNNEQFF.

In this sample, this clonotype turned up many times. The V call is TRBV3-1, the J call TRBJ2-1; 12 nucleotides line up with TRBD2. CDR1 and CDR2 from the germline V gene are LGHDT and YNNKEL (reference sequence). This CDR3 region has 15 residues. V shed 5 bases and J 2 bases; nucleotides not matched to a gene: 1. The CDR3 DNA reads as TGTGCCAGCAGCTGGACTAGCGGGACCTACAATGAGCAGTTCTTC. It yields the protein CASSWTSGTYNEQFF.

This clonotype was counted at least ten times. The J gene is TRBJ1-2, the V gene TRBV4-2; D remains ambiguous. This CDR3 comprises 14 residues. CDR1 is LGHNA, CDR2 YNFKEQ, per germline. V was cut by 5 bases and J by 2 bases, with 12 bases left in between. The CDR3 region has the DNA TGTGCCAGCAGCAGCGGGCCAGGAAACTATGGCTACACCTTC. Translation gives CASSSGPGNYGYTF.

The chain recombines TRBV7-2 with TRBJ2-7; 10 nucleotides match TRBD2. This CDR3 is built from 15 residues. Germline V gene lookup returns CDR1 SGHTA and CDR2 FQGNSA. Trimming cost V 5 bases and J 1 base; bases outside gene matches: 5. For the CDR3, the DNA is TGTGCCAGCAGCCACGGGACTAGCGCATCCTACGAGCAGTACTTC. Translating gives CASSHGTSASYEQYF.

This clonotype was seen ten or more times. The chain is built from TRBV3-1 and TRBJ1-5, with 9 bases identical to TRBD1. The junction had 8 bases not matched to a gene; V was cut back by 3 bases and J by 8 bases. The CDR3 sequence is 15 residues long. Germline V lookup: CDR1 LGHDT, CDR2 YNNKEL (reference sequence). The CDR3 region has the DNA TGTGCCAGCAGCCAGTCTACAGGGGGCAGGAAGCCCCAGCATTTT. This gives the protein CASSQSTGGRKPQHF.

This clonotype was seen a handful of times. The chain carries TRBV6-5 and TRBJ2-5; TRBD2 agrees at 10 bases. With V trimmed by 0 bases and J by 1 base, 8 bases remained unmatched. Germline CDR1 and CDR2: MNHEY and SVGAGI. The CDR3 loop spans 18 amino acids. The CDR3 is CASSYSTLAGRFQETQYF. The DNA of the CDR3 is TGTGCCAGCAGTTACTCGACACTAGCGGGGCGGTTCCAAGAGACCCAGTACTTC.

This clonotype was detected many times. The V and J genes are TRBV6-1 and TRBJ2-1; D remains ambiguous. In germline, CDR1 is MNHNS, CDR2 SASEGT. The CDR3 length is 11 residues. V shed 7 bases and J shed 4 bases, with 5 bases lying between them. The CDR3: CASKSYNEQFF. The CDR3 DNA reads TGTGCCAGCAAAAGTTACAATGAGCAGTTCTTC.

The chain uses TRBV7-9 and TRBJ2-1; D call uncertain. Germline CDR1 and CDR2: SEHNR and FQNEAQ (reference sequence). Trimming left V 5 bases short and J 9 bases short, with 20 bases between. CDR3 size: 15 residues. CDR3 sequence: CASSRRQMGLGEQFF. The DNA for the CDR3 is TGTGCCAGCAGCCGCCGGCAGATGGGGTTGGGTGAGCAGTTCTTC.

This clonotype was detected a few times. The V call is TRBV6-5, the J call TRBJ2-1; no definite D call. The germline CDR1 and CDR2 sequences are MNHEY and SVGAGI. The V gene lost 2 bases and the J gene lost 4 bases, with 9 bases spanning the gap. This CDR3 contains 14 residues. CDR3 DNA: TGTGCCAGCAGTTACCATACCCCGTACAATGAGCAGTTCTTC. The encoded protein is CASSYHTPYNEQFF.

The genes are TRBV5-5 and TRBJ2-7, with D possibly being TRBD2 (6 bases). Trimming cost V 0 bases and J 3 bases, with 13 bases left between them. CDR3 length: 15 amino acids. From germline, CDR1 is SGHKS and CDR2 YYEKEE (reference sequence). The CDR3 DNA follows: TGTGCCAGCAGCTTGGCCGGGGTGCGGGGCTACGAGCAGTACTTC. This translates into CASSLAGVRGYEQYF. The entire variable domain, with the rest obtained from reference TRBV5-5 and TRBJ2-7, is as follows: DAGVTQSPTHLIKTRGQQVTLRCSPISGHKSVSWYQQVLGQGPQFIFQYYEKEERGRGNFPDRFSARQFPNYSSELNVNALLLGDSALYLCASSLAGVRGYEQYFGPGTRLTVT.

The chain uses TRBV3-1 and TRBJ2-7; 11 bases are a match to TRBD2. CDR1 and CDR2 from the germline V gene are LGHDT and YNNKEL (reference sequence). V shed 1 base and J 7 bases; nucleotides not matched to a gene: 9. CDR3 length equals 16 residues. The CDR3 region has the DNA TGTGCCAGCAGCCAAGGCGCACTAGCGGGAGTTCGTGAGCAGTACTTC. Translation gives CASSQGALAGVREQYF.

This clonotype was observed a few times. CDR3 in DNA: TGTGCCAGCCAAGGAGCCACCTCTAACAATGAGCAGTTCTTC. Translated, it gives CASQGATSNNEQFF. The chain joins TRBV12-3 or TRBV12-4 to TRBJ2-1; no reliable D call. With 8 bases removed from V and 5 bases from J, the gap between germline ends came to 16 bases. This CDR3 has 14 amino acids.

This clonotype was counted between two and nine times. CDR3 coding DNA: TGTGCCAGCAGCTGGGGGGACAGTCATAATGAAAAACTGTTTTTT. Translated: CASSWGDSHNEKLFF. This chain connects TRBV12-3 or TRBV12-4 to TRBJ1-4, with 7 bases aligning to TRBD1. CDR3 length equals 15 residues. V shed 6 bases and J 4 bases; nucleotides not matched to a gene: 8.

The CDR3 here is CASSYSTRRGFGNQPQHF. In nucleotides, the CDR3 is TGTGCCAGCAGTTACTCAACTCGTAGGGGGTTTGGCAATCAGCCCCAGCATTTT. This chain links TRBV6-5 with TRBJ1-5; maybe TRBD1 (6 bases). Germline lookup yields CDR1 MNHEY and CDR2 SVGAGI. This CDR3 region has 18 residues. V was trimmed by 0 bases and J by 2 bases, leaving 17 bases between them.

The table lists this clonotype with a few counts. The chain recombines TRBV12-3 or TRBV12-4 with TRBJ1-2, with TRBD1 matching over 11 bases. V lost 7 bases, J lost 4 bases, and 5 bases stayed unmatched. The CDR3 has 14 residues. The CDR3 DNA reads as TGTGCCAGCAACCCGGGACAGGGGGGCTATGGCTACACCTTC. Translated: CASNPGQGGYGYTF.

This clonotype was counted ten times or more. The chain is built from TRBV20-1 and TRBJ1-1; D call uncertain. Germline CDR1 reads DFQATT; CDR2 reads SNEGSKA (reference sequence). This CDR3 comprises 11 residues. Trimming removed 3 bases from V and 1 base from J, with 3 bases in between. In DNA, the CDR3 is TGCAGTGCTAGTTGGAACACTGAAGCTTTCTTT. Protein sequence: CSASWNTEAFF.

The CDR3, as DNA: TGTGCCAGCAGCGTAGGAGGTAGCACTAGCACAGATACGCAGTATTTT. This encodes CASSVGGSTSTDTQYF. The genes are TRBV9 and TRBJ2-3; D call uncertain. The CDR3 is made up of 16 amino acids. V was trimmed by 0 bases and J by 0 bases, leaving 11 bases between them. Germline V gene lookup returns CDR1 SGDLS and CDR2 YYNGEE.

This chain links TRBV10-3 with TRBJ2-7; 9 bases align to TRBD1. Looked up from germline, CDR1 is ENHRY and CDR2 is SYGVKD. The CDR3 length is 15 residues. V shed 2 bases and J 5 bases; nucleotides not matched to a gene: 7. This chain's CDR3 is CAISEGQGIRNEQYF. The CDR3 coding sequence is TGTGCCATCAGTGAGGGACAGGGGATTAGAAACGAGCAGTACTTC.